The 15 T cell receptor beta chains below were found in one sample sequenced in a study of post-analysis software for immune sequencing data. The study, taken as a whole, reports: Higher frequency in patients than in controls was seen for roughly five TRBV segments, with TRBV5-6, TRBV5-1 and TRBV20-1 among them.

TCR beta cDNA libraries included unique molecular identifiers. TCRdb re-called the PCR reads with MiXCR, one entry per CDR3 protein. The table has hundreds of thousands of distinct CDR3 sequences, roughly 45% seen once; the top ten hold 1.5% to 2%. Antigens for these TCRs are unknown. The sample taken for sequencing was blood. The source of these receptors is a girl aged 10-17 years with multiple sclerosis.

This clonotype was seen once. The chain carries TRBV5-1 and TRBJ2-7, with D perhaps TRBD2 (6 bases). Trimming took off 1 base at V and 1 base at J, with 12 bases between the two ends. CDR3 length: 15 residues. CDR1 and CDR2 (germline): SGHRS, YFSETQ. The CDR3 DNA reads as TGCGCCAGCAGCTTGCCTCAGGAGGGATCCTACGAGCAGTACTTC. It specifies CASSLPQEGSYEQYF.

The CDR3 region is CASSLRGWGTDTQYF. CDR3 DNA sequence: TGTGCCAGCAGCTTGAGGGGGTGGGGCACAGATACGCAGTATTTT. The rearrangement joins TRBV11-2 to TRBJ2-3; TRBD1 might be the D (6 bases). V gave up 3 bases and J gave up 1 base, with 11 bases separating them. Germline-derived CDR1 and CDR2 are SGHAT and FQNNGV. The CDR3 contains 15 residues.

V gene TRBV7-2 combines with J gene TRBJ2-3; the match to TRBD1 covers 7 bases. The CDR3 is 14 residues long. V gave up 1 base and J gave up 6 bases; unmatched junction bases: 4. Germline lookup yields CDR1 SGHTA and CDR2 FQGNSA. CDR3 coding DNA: TGTGCCAGCAGCTTAGTGGGACAGAGTGATACGCAGTATTTT. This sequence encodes CASSLVGQSDTQYF. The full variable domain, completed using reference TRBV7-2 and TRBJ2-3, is GAGVSQSPSNKVTEKGKDVELRCDPISGHTALYWYRQSLGQGLEFLIYFQGNSAPDKSGLPSDRFSAERTGGSVSTLTIQRTQQEDSAVYLCASSLVGQSDTQYFGPGTRLTVL.

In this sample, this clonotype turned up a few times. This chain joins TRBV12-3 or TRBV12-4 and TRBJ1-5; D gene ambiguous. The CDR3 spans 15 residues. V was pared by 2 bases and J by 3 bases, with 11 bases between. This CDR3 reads CASSLTADSNQPQHF. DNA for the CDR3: TGTGCCAGCAGTTTAACGGCCGATTCCAATCAGCCCCAGCATTTT.

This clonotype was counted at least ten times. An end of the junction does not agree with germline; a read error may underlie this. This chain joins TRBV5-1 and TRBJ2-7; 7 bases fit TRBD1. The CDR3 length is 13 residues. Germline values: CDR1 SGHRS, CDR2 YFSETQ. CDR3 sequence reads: CASSPDRSYEQYF. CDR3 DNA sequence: TGTGCCAGCAGCCCGGACAGGTCCTACGAGCAGTACTTC.

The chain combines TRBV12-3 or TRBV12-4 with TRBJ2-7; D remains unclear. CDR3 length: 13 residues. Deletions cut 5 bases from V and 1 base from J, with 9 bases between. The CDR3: CASSPLGSYEQYF. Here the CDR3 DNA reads TGTGCCAGCAGTCCATTAGGTTCCTACGAGCAGTACTTC.

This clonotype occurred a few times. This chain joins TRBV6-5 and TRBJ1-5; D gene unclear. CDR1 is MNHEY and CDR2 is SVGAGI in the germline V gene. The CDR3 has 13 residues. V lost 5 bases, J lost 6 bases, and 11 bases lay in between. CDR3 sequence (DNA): TGTGCCAGCAGTCTAGCAGCAGGTCAGCCCCAGCATTTT. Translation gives CASSLAAGQPQHF.

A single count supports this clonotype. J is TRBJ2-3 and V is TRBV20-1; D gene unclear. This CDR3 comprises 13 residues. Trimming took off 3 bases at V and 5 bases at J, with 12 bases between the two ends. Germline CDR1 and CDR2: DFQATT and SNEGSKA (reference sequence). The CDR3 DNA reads TGCAGTGCTAGGGGGTATGATGGAGATACGCAGTATTTT. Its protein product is CSARGYDGDTQYF.

Written as DNA, the CDR3 is TGTGCCAGCAGTTTAGCGCAGGTCTCAGGGGGGCGGGCTTTCTTT. It yields the protein CASSLAQVSGGRAFF. The chain has TRBV12-3 or TRBV12-4 and TRBJ1-1, with 7 bases matching TRBD1. The CDR3 length is 15 residues. The ends lost 0 bases at V and 11 bases at J; junction bases unmatched: 12.

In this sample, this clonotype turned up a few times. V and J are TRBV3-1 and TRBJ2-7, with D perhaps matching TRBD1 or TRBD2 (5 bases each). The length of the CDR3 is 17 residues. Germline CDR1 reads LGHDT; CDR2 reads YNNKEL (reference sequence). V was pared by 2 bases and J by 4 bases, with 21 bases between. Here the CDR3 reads CASSQSRRGVRLYEQYF. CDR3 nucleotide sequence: TGTGCCAGCAGCCAATCCAGAAGGGGAGTTCGGTTATACGAGCAGTACTTC.

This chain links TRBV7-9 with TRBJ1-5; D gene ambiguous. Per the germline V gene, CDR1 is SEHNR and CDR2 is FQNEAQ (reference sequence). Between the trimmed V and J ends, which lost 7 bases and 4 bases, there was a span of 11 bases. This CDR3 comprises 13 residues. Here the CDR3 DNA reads TGTGCCAGCACCGTGGGGAGGAATCAGCCCCAGCATTTT. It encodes CASTVGRNQPQHF.

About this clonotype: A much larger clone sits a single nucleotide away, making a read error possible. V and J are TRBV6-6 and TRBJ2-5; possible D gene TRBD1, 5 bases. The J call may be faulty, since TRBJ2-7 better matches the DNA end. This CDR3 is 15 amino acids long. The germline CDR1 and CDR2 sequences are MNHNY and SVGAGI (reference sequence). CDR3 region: CVSSSVLDTLYEQYF. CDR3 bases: TGTGTCAGCAGCTCCGTACTGGACACATTATACGAGCAGTACTTC.

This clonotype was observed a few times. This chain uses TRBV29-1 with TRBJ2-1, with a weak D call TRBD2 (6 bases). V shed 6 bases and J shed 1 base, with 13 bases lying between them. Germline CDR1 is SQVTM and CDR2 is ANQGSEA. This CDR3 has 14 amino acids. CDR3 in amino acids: CSVGRRVSYNEQFF. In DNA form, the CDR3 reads TGCAGCGTGGGACGGAGGGTGTCCTACAATGAGCAGTTCTTC.

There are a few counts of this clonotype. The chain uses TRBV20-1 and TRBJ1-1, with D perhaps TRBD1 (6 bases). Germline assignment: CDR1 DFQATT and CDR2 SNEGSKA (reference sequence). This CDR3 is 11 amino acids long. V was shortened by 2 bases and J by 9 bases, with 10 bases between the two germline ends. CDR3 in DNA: TGCAGTGCTAGAACAGGGTCCAAAGCTTTCTTT. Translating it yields CSARTGSKAFF.

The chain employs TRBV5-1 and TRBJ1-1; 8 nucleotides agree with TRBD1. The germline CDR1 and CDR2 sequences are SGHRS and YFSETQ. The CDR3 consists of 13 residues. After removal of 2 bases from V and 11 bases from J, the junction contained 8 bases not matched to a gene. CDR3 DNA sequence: TGCGCCAGCAGCTTCGGACAGGGCAAACGGGCTTTCTTT. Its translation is CASSFGQGKRAFF.